A selection of T cell receptor beta chains follows, all from one sample in a study of T cell responses to AZD1222 COVID-19 vaccine. Using immunoSEQ multiplex PCR, the repertoire was profiled, and TCRdb retains in-frame clones only, with some absent. The table lists about 150,000 clones, roughly 90% of them singletons. The material sequenced was peripheral blood, taken on day 0 of AZD1222 vaccination. The receptors come from an adult in good health. The CDR3 runs from the conserved cysteine through the conserved F or W. A D gene is named only where the DNA matches it firmly. Not every row has a clone size; where given, it reads once, few, many or a size class.

CDR3aa	CDR3nt	v_gene	d_gene	j_gene	abundance
CSASVPRGSYEQYF	TGCAGTGCTAGTGTTCCTCGGGGCTCCTACGAGCAGTACTTC	TRBV20-1	-	TRBJ2-7	few
CASSLSWGSGNTIYF	TGTGCCAGCAGTTTATCTTGGGGCTCTGGAAACACCATATATTTT	TRBV27	-	TRBJ1-3	-
CASSPRRGEGNQPQHF	TGTGCCAGCAGTCCACGGCGGGGCGAAGGCAATCAGCCCCAGCATTTT	TRBV6-2/TRBV6-3	-	TRBJ1-5	once
CASSYSGTGLQPQHF	TGTGCCAGCAGTTACTCGGGGACAGGGCTTCAGCCCCAGCATTTT	TRBV6-5	TRBD1	TRBJ1-5	-
CASSSDIQGRSGELFF	TGTGCCAGCAGCTCGGATATCCAGGGAAGGTCCGGGGAGCTGTTTTTT	TRBV5-4	-	TRBJ2-2	-
CASSSGLPYEQYF	TGTGCCAGCAGTTCGGGACTCCCCTACGAGCAGTACTTC	TRBV6-6	-	TRBJ2-7	-
CASSLALDRSYTF	TGTGCCAGCAGCTTAGCGTTAGACAGGAGCTACACCTTC	TRBV7-8	-	TRBJ1-2	-
CASSRNPQGGLNTEAFF	TGTGCCAGCAGCCGAAACCCCCAGGGGGGGCTGAACACTGAAGCTTTCTTT	TRBV3-1/TRBV3-2	TRBD1	TRBJ1-1	-
CASSIRGETYGYTF	TGTGCCAGTAGTATTAGGGGAGAAACCTATGGCTACACCTTC	TRBV19	-	TRBJ1-2	-
CSVGPTGNPPDTQYF	TGCAGCGTGGGACCTACAGGCAACCCCCCAGATACGCAGTATTTT	TRBV29-1	-	TRBJ2-3	-
CASSPSVAYGYTF	TGTGCCAGCAGCCCGTCGGTTGCCTATGGCTACACCTTC	TRBV11-2	-	TRBJ1-2	-
CASGDRYTGELFF	TGTGCCAGCGGGGACAGATACACCGGGGAGCTGTTTTTT	TRBV7-9	TRBD1	TRBJ2-2	-
CSVELVGGQGEGSNQPQHF	TGCAGCGTTGAGTTAGTGGGAGGGCAGGGGGAGGGGAGCAATCAGCCCCAGCATTTT	TRBV29-1	TRBD1	TRBJ1-5	-
CASSQDSPTYEQYF	TGTGCCAGCTCACAGGACAGCCCCACCTACGAGCAGTACTTC	TRBV18	-	TRBJ2-7	-
CASSVEDLSQPQHF	TGTGCCAGCAGCGTAGAGGACTTGAGCCAGCCCCAGCATTTT	TRBV9	-	TRBJ1-5	-
CASSFHTGELFF	TGTGCCAGCAGCTTCCACACCGGGGAGCTGTTTTTT	TRBV7-2	-	TRBJ2-2	-